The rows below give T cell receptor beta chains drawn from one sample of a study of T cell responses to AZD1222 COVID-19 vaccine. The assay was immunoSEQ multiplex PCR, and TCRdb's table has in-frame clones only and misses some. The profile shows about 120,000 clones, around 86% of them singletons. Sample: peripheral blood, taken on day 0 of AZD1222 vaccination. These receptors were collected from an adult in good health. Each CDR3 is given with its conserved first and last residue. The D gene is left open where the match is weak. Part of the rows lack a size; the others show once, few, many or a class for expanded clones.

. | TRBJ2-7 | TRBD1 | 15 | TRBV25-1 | CASSEGGDRTYEQYF | TGTGCCAGCAGTGAAGGTGGGGACAGGACCTACGAGCAGTACTTC
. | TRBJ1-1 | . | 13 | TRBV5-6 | CASSFSRNTEAFF | TGTGCCAGCAGTTTCTCTCGAAACACTGAAGCTTTCTTT
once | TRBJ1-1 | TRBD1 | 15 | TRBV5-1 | CASSPQGGFNTEAFF | TGCGCCAGCAGCCCCCAGGGGGGATTCAACACTGAAGCTTTCTTT
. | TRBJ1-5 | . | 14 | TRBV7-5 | CSPRRTGDSQPQHF | TGTAGTCCCCGGAGGACAGGGGATAGTCAGCCCCAGCATTTT
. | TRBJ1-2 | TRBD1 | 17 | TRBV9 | CASSETSGQGGTYGYTF | TGTGCCAGCAGCGAGACTTCGGGACAGGGAGGCACATATGGCTACACCTTC
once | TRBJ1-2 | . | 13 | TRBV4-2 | CASSQDSGEGYTF | TGTGCCAGCAGCCAAGATTCCGGGGAGGGCTACACCTTC
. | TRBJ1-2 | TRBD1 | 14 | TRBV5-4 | CASTTQGALSGYTF | TGTGCCAGCACGACCCAGGGGGCGCTTTCGGGCTACACCTTC
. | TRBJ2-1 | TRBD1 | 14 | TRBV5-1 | CASSPGTAYNEQFF | TGCGCCAGCAGTCCCGGGACAGCGTACAATGAGCAGTTCTTC
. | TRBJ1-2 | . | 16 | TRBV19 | CASSARDGYLNYGYTF | TGTGCCAGTAGTGCCCGGGACGGATACCTTAACTATGGCTACACCTTC
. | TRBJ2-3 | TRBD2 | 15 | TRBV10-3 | CATKSSGAPTDTQYF | TGTGCCACGAAATCGAGCGGGGCCCCCACAGATACGCAGTATTTT
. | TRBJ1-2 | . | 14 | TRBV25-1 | CASSRGYMGDGYTF | TGTGCCAGCAGTCGGGGCTATATGGGGGATGGCTACACCTTC
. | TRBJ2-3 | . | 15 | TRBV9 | CANSVVAGATDTQYF | TGTGCCAACAGCGTAGTGGCGGGGGCCACAGATACGCAGTATTTT
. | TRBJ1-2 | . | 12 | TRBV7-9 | CASSLINSGYTF | TGTGCCAGCAGCTTGATTAACAGTGGCTACACCTTC
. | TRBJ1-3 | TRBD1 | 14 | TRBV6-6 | CASSLGGQGSTIYF | TGTGCCAGCAGTTTGGGTGGACAGGGAAGCACCATATATTTT
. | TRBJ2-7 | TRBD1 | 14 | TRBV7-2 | CASYVTQGGYEQYF | TGTGCCAGCTACGTCACACAGGGGGGCTACGAGCAGTACTTC